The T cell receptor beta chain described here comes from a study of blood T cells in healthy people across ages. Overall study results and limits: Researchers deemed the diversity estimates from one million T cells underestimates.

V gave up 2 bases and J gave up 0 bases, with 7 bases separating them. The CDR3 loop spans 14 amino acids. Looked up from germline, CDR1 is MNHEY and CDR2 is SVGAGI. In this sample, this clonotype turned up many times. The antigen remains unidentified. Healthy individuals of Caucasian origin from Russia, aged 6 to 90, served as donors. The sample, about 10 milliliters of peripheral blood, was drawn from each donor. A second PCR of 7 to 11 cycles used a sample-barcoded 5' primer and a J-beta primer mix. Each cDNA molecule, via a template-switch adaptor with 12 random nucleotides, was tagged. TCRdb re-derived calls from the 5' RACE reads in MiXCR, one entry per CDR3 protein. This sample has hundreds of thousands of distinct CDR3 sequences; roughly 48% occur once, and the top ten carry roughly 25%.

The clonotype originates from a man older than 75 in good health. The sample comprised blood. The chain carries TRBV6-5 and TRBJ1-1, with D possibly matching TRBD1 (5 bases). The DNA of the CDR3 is TGTGCCAGCAGTTACCGGGGGATGAACACTGAAGCTTTCTTT. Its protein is CASSYRGMNTEAFF.